A selection of T cell receptor beta chains follows, all from one sample in a study of immune evolution from preneoplasia to lung adenocarcinoma. Sequenced by immunoSEQ multiplex PCR; TCRdb stores in-frame clones only, minus some. The data contain fewer than 12,000 clones, 75% to 85% of them singletons. Sample: FFPE minimally invasive lung adenocarcinoma tissue. Source of these receptors: a person aged 70 to 85 with lung adenocarcinoma. Each CDR3 is given with its conserved first and last residue. The D gene is left open where the match is weak.

TRBV29-1	TRBD1	TRBJ1-1	CSVDRGTEAFF
TRBV27	TRBD2	TRBJ2-5	CASRLAGGRETQYF
TRBV7-7	-	TRBJ2-5	CASSPGVGETQYF
TRBV11-2	-	TRBJ2-3	CASSLGIDTQYF
TRBV5-1	TRBD1	TRBJ2-5	CASSLEGTGYETQYF
TRBV6-1	-	TRBJ2-7	CASSDGLADYEQYF
TRBV29-1	TRBD1	TRBJ2-5	CSVPQGNLETQYF
TRBV30	-	TRBJ1-2	CASAFRVNYGYTF
TRBV5-1	-	TRBJ1-2	CASSPGLELNYGYTF
TRBV30	-	TRBJ2-7	CAWSWTNYEQYF
TRBV7-8	-	TRBJ2-7	CASSLRLSLVTTYEQYF
TRBV9	-	TRBJ2-7	CASSIGEGAYEQYF
TRBV30	-	TRBJ1-4	CAWSGRDEKLFF
TRBV10-3	-	TRBJ2-5	CAISVGVQETQYF
TRBV21-1	-	TRBJ1-2	CASSKVGYGYTF
TRBV30	TRBD1	TRBJ1-6	CAWSVGTGKNSPLHF
TRBV5-1	-	TRBJ1-5	CASSLEGVGPQHF
TRBV9	-	TRBJ1-2	CASSVVGSGGYTF
TRBV5-4	-	TRBJ2-5	CASSFKSETQYF
TRBV10-3	-	TRBJ1-5	CAISDNSRDNQPQHF
TRBV30	TRBD1	TRBJ1-2	CAWSTQDRGPWTF
TRBV2	TRBD1	TRBJ2-5	CASSTDRSETQYF
TRBV14	-	TRBJ2-3	CASSRSVGGRTDTQYF
TRBV7-2	-	TRBJ2-7	CASSPEWAGYEQYF
TRBV13	TRBD1	TRBJ1-2	CASRLDRESRYTF
TRBV7-8	-	TRBJ1-1	CASSLFRGQNTEAFF
TRBV19	TRBD2	TRBJ2-7	CASSIAGGASEQYF
TRBV19	-	TRBJ2-7	CASSDLPRDSPYEQYF
TRBV14	TRBD2	TRBJ2-1	CASSQGERMGGNNEQFF
TRBV5-1	-	TRBJ1-2	CASSFQGDYGYTF
TRBV5-5	TRBD1	TRBJ1-6	CASRTQGGNSPLHF
TRBV9	TRBD1	TRBJ2-5	CASSLGTGGGETQYF
TRBV5-1	-	TRBJ1-1	CASTSLGQGTEAFF
TRBV29-1	TRBD1	TRBJ2-7	CSFIRGPTYEQYF
TRBV28	-	TRBJ2-7	CASSAIGGMVYEQYF
TRBV28	TRBD2	TRBJ2-1	CASLSSGTSNEQFF
TRBV7-9	-	TRBJ1-1	CASSSPPGQSSTEAFF
TRBV27	-	TRBJ1-2	CASRTGSLTYGYTF
TRBV9	-	TRBJ2-2	CASSVDNGELFF
TRBV7-2	-	TRBJ2-3	CASSLVWTDTQYF
TRBV5-5	TRBD2	TRBJ2-7	CASSPGTSGYEQYF
TRBV27	-	TRBJ2-7	CATTPDGGLYEQYF
TRBV15	-	TRBJ2-3	CATSRRAEFTDTQYF
TRBV4-2	TRBD2	TRBJ2-1	CASSQEEGTSGNEQFF
TRBV30	-	TRBJ1-1	CAWSVSGIFDTEAFF
TRBV5-1	-	TRBJ1-6	CASSLAGREESPLHF
TRBV6-6	TRBD1	TRBJ1-5	CASRGTGGINQPQHF
TRBV30	-	TRBJ1-1	CAWNGRNTEAFF
TRBV2	-	TRBJ2-1	CASSETEPTEQFF